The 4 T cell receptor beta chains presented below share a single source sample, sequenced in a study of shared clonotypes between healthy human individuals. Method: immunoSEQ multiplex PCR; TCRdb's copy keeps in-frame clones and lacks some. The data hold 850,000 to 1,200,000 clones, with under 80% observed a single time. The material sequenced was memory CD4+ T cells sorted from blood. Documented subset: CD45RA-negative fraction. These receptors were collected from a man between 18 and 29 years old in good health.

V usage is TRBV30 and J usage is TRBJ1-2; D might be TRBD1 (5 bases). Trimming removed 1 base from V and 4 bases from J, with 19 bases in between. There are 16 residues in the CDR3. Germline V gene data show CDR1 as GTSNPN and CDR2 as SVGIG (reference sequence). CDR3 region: CAWSGLGGGGFYGYTF. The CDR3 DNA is TGTGCCTGGAGTGGCTTGGGAGGCGGGGGTTTCTATGGCTACACCTTC.

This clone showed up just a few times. The CDR3 DNA follows: TGTGCCTCCTCCTTGAGCGCAGATAATTCACCCCTCCACTTT. As protein: CASSLSADNSPLHF. V and J are TRBV7-9 and TRBJ1-6; unclear D gene. Germline V lookup: CDR1 SEHNR, CDR2 FQNEAQ (reference sequence). The CDR3 totals 14 residues. V was clipped by 11 bases and J by 5 bases, with 16 bases between them.

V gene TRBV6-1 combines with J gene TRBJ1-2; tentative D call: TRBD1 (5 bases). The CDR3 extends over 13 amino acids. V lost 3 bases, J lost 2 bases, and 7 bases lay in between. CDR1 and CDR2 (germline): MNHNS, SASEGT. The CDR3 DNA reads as TGTGCCAGCAGTGACTGGGGGAACTATGGCTACACCTTC. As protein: CASSDWGNYGYTF.

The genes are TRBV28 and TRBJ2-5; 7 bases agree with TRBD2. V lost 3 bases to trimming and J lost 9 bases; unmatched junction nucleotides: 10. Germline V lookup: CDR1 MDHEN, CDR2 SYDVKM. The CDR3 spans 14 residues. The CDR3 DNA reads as TGTGCCAGCAGTTTGGGGAAGCGGGGTGCGGCCCAGTACTTC. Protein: CASSLGKRGAAQYF.